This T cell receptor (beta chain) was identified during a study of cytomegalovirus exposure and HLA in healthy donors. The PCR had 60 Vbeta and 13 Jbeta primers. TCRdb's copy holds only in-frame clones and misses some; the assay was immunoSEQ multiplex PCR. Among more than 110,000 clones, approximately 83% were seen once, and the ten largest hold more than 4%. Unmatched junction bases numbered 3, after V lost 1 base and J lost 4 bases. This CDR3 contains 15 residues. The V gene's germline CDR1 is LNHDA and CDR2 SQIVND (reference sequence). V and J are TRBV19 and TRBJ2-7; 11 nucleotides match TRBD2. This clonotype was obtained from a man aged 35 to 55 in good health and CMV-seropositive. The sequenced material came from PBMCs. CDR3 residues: CASSIGLAGPYEQYF. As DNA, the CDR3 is TGTGCCAGTAGTATAGGACTAGCGGGACCTTACGAGCAGTACTTC.